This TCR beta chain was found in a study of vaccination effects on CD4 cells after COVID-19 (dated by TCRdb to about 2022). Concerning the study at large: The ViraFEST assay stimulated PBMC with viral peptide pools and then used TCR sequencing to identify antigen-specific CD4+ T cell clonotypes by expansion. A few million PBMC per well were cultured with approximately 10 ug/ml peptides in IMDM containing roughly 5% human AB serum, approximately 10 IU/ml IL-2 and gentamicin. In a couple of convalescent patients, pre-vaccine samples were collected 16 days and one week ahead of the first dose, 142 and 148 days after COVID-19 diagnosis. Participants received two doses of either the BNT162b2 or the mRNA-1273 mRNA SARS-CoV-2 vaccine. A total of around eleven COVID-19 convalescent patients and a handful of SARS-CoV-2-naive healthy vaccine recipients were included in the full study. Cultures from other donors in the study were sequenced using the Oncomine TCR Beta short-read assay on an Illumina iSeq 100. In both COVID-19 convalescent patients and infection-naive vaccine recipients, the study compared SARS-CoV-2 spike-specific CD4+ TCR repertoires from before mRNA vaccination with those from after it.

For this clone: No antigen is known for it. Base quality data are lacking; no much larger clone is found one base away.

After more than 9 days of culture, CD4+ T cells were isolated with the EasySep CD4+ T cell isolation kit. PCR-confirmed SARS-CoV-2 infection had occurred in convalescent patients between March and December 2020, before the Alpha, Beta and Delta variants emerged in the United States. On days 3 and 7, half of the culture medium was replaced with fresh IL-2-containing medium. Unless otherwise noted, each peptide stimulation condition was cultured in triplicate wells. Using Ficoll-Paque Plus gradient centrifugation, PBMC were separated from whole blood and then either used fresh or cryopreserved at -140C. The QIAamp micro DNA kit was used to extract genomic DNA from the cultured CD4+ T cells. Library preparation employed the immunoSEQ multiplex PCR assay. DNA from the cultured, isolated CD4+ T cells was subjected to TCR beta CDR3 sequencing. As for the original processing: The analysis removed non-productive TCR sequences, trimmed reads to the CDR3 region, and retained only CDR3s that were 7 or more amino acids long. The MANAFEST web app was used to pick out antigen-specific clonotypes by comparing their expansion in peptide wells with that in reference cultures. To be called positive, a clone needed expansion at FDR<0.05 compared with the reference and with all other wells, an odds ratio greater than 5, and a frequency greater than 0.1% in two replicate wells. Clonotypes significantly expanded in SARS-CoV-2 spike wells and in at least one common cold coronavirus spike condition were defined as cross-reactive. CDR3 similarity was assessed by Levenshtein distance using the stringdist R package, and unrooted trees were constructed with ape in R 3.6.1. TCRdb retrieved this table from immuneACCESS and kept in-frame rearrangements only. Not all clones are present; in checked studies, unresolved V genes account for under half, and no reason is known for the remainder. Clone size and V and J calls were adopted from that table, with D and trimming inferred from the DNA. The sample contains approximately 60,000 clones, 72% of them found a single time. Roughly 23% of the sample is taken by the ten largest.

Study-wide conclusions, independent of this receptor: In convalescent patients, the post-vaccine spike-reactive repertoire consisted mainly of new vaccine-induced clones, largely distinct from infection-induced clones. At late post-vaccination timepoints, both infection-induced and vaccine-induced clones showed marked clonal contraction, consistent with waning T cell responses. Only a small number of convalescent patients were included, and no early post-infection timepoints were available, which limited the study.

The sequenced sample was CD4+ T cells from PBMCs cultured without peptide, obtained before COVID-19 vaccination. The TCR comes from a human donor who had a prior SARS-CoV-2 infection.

The CDR3 has the sequence CASSRGRGSFQDTQYF. The DNA sequence is as follows: TGTGCCAGCAGTCGTGGACGGGGTAGCTTTCAAGATACGCAGTATTTT. Recombination connected TRBV6-2 or TRBV6-3 to TRBJ2-3, and possibly TRBD2, on 5 matching bases. At the junction V is shortened by 5 bases and J by 5 bases, with 20 bases in between. Counted from cysteine to phenylalanine, this CDR3 has 16 amino acids. Only the CDR3 part of the read is kept: 48 bases, read in frame from the first base. The germline V gene gives CDR1 as MNHEY and CDR2 as SVGEGT.